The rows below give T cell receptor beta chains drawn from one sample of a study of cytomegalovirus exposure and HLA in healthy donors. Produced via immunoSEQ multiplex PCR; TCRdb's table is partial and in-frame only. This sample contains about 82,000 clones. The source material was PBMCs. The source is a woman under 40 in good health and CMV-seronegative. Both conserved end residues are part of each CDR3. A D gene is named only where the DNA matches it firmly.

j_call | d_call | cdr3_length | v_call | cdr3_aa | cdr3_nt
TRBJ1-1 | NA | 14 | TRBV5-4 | CASSFGGLNTEAFF | TGTGCCAGCAGCTTTGGGGGCCTGAACACTGAAGCTTTCTTT
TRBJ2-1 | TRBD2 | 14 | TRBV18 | CASSLHRGDNEQFF | TGTGCCAGCTCACTCCACCGGGGGGACAATGAGCAGTTCTTC
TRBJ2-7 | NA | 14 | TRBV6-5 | CASRPLGGANEQYF | TGTGCCAGCAGACCACTCGGCGGGGCGAACGAGCAGTACTTC
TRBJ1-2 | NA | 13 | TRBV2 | CASSVGGVRGYTF | TGTGCCAGCAGTGTCGGGGGGGTGAGGGGCTACACCTTC
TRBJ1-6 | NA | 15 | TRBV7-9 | CASSLGPESNSPLHF | TGTGCCAGCAGCTTAGGTCCAGAATCTAATTCACCCCTCCACTTT
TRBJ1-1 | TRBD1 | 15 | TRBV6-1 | CASDLIDRGTTEAFF | TGTGCCAGCGACCTTATCGACAGGGGGACCACTGAAGCTTTCTTT
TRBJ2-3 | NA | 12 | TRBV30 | CAWSQGGDTQYF | TGTGCCTGGTCCCAGGGGGGAGATACGCAGTATTTT
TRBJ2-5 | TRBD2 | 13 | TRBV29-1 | CSVESNGGETQYF | TGCAGCGTTGAATCCAACGGGGGGGAGACCCAGTACTTC
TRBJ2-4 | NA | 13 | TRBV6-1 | CASRPGVGNIQYF | TGTGCCAGCAGACCCGGGGTGGGAAACATTCAGTACTTC
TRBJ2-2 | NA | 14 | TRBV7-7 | CASSLTRGTGELFF | TGTGCCAGCAGCTTAACCCGGGGAACCGGGGAGCTGTTTTTT
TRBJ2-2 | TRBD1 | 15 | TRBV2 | CASKRQGASTGELFF | TGTGCCAGCAAGAGACAGGGGGCTAGCACCGGGGAGCTGTTTTTT